This entry lists 29 T cell receptor beta chains sequenced from one sample in a study of blood T cells in healthy people across ages. The second PCR ran about 6 to 11 cycles with a sample-barcoded 5' primer and J-beta primers. One entry per CDR3 protein results from TCRdb running MiXCR on the 5' RACE reads. The top ten hold 15% to 20% of the sample, which has 850,000 or so distinct CDR3 sequences, about 28% seen once. The sample was blood. All receptors come from a woman older than 75 in good health.

As concerns this clonotype: One base away lies a much larger clone, so this may be a sequencing read error. The chain joins TRBV12-3 or TRBV12-4 to TRBJ2-1; D unresolved. The J call is in doubt because the DNA end fits TRBJ2-7 better. The CDR3 is 15 amino acids. The CDR3 here is CASSPYSSSYNEQYF. CDR3 DNA: TGTGCCAGCAGTCCGTACAGTAGCTCCTACAATGAGCAGTACTTC.

The V and J genes are TRBV4-1 and TRBJ1-2; weak D call: TRBD1 (5 bases). CDR3 length: 16 amino acids. The germline gives CDR1 MGHRA, CDR2 YSYEKL. V was pared by 1 base and J by 0 bases, with 12 bases between. CDR3 DNA: TGCGCCAGCAGCCAAGCACGGGGCAGAGCTAACTATGGCTACACCTTC. Amino acid sequence: CASSQARGRANYGYTF.

As regards this clonotype: A much more abundant neighbour one base away suggests this may be a read error. This chain connects TRBV6-2 or TRBV6-3 to TRBJ1-5; D perhaps matches TRBD1 (6 bases). Germline V gene sequence: CDR1 MNHEY, CDR2 SVGEGT. V lost 4 bases to trimming and J lost 2 bases, with 15 bases between them. The CDR3 sequence is 16 residues long. In nucleotides, the CDR3 is TGTGCCAGCAGTTCCTACAGGGAGTCGGGCAATCAGCCCCAGCATTTT. Translation: CASSSYRESGNQPQHF.

Only a few counts were recorded for this clonotype. V gene TRBV4-1 combines with J gene TRBJ2-7, with D possibly being TRBD2 (6 bases). This CDR3 region has 20 residues. The ends were cut back, 1 base at V and 3 bases at J, with 28 bases in the middle. Germline V gives CDR1 MGHRA, CDR2 YSYEKL. This CDR3 reads CASSQVRGVGVIALFYEQYF. In DNA form, the CDR3 reads TGCGCCAGCAGCCAAGTTCGCGGGGTTGGGGTCATCGCCCTCTTCTACGAGCAGTACTTC.

The chain joins TRBV2 to TRBJ2-5, with D hard to call. The germline V and J ends were trimmed by 6 bases and 11 bases, with 16 bases remaining between them. The CDR3 totals 12 residues. CDR1 is SNHLY and CDR2 is FYNNEI in the germline V gene. The CDR3 nucleotides are TGTGCCAGCAGGTCGTCGGTCTACGTGCAGTACTTC. Its protein is CASRSSVYVQYF.

This clonotype was seen many times. This chain joins TRBV5-1 and TRBJ2-6, with D perhaps TRBD1 (6 bases). The germline V and J ends were trimmed by 4 bases and 2 bases, with 7 bases remaining between them. Per germline, CDR1 SGHRS and CDR2 YFSETQ. The CDR3 has 14 amino acids. The DNA of the CDR3 is TGCGCCAGCAGCCCAGGGGCTGGGGCCAACGTCCTGACTTTC. Residues: CASSPGAGANVLTF.

This clonotype was observed at least ten times. The J gene is TRBJ1-6, the V gene TRBV25-1; 9 bases are shared with TRBD1. The trim removed 6 bases at V and 6 bases at J, leaving 9 bases unmatched. The V gene's germline CDR1 is MGHDK and CDR2 SYGVNS. The CDR3 extends over 16 amino acids. CDR3 DNA sequence: TGTGCCAGCAGCCGAGGGACAGGGAATAGTAATTCACCCCTCCACTTT. Translating gives CASSRGTGNSNSPLHF.

This clonotype was seen ten or more times. The chain joins TRBV7-2 to TRBJ2-5; 7 nucleotides align to TRBD2. V lost 0 bases to trimming and J lost 4 bases; unmatched junction nucleotides: 8. Germline V gene data show CDR1 as SGHTA and CDR2 as FQGNSA. The CDR3 spans 16 residues. The CDR3 DNA follows: TGTGCCAGCAGCTTAGCGTTCGGACTAGGGTCAGAGACCCAGTACTTC. This codes for CASSLAFGLGSETQYF.

The genes are TRBV6-2 or TRBV6-3 and TRBJ2-7; the D gene is possibly TRBD2 (5 bases). V lost 4 bases to trimming and J lost 0 bases, with 19 bases between them. This CDR3 is 17 amino acids long. Germline assignment: CDR1 MNHEY and CDR2 SVGEGT. The CDR3 coding sequence is TGTGCCAGCAGTTTGAGAGGTCGGGGTGGGAGCTCCTACGAGCAGTACTTC. Amino acids: CASSLRGRGGSSYEQYF.

The chain joins TRBV14 to TRBJ2-1, with a weak D call TRBD1 (5 bases). Germline-derived CDR1 and CDR2 are SGHDN and FVKESK. The CDR3 covers 14 residues. Trimming stripped 4 bases from V and 8 bases from J, with 15 bases between. CDR3 amino acids: CASSRGTLGDEQFF. In nucleotides, the CDR3 is TGTGCCAGCAGCCGGGGTACCCTAGGGGATGAGCAGTTCTTC.

The rearrangement joins TRBV10-2 to TRBJ2-3; 11 nucleotides match TRBD2. The V gene's germline CDR1 is WSHSY and CDR2 SAAADI. Trimming took 2 bases from V and 4 from J; bases not matched to a gene: 2. The CDR3 has 15 amino acids. In DNA, the CDR3 is TGCGCCAGCAGTGAGGGACTAGCGGGTCCAGATACGCAGTATTTT. The encoded protein is CASSEGLAGPDTQYF.

The J gene is TRBJ2-3, the V gene TRBV24-1; 8 bases agree with TRBD1. CDR3 length: 17 residues. Trimming removed 2 bases from V and 3 bases from J; junction bases left unmatched: 9. Germline V gives CDR1 KGHDR, CDR2 SFDVKD. CDR3 in amino acids: CATSDWGRGRRTDTQYF. DNA of the CDR3: TGTGCCACCAGTGATTGGGGCAGGGGGCGACGGACAGATACGCAGTATTTT.

The chain carries TRBV24-1 and TRBJ1-1; possibly TRBD1 for D (6 bases). CDR3 length: 13 residues. V lost 3 bases and J 7 bases, leaving 11 bases between the germline ends. Germline loops: CDR1 KGHDR, CDR2 SFDVKD. CDR3 coding DNA: TGTGCCACCAGTGATGCCACAGGGTATGAAGCTTTCTTT. Its translation is CATSDATGYEAFF.

This clonotype was counted between two and nine times. With a much larger clone just one base away, this may be a read error. This chain connects TRBV7-2 to TRBJ2-3; 9 bases map to TRBD2. CDR1 and CDR2 (germline): SGHTA, FQGNSA. The CDR3 is 16 residues long. For the CDR3, the DNA is TGTGCCGGCAGCTCGGGGAGCGGGGGGACCACAGATACGCAGTATTTT. Protein: CAGSSGSGGTTDTQYF.

This clonotype was observed many times. The chain's CDR3 is CASSRDRGRADTQYF. CDR3 coding DNA: TGTGCCAGCAGCAGGGACAGGGGGCGAGCAGATACGCAGTATTTT. The chain is built from TRBV7-2 and TRBJ2-3; 12 bases agree with TRBD1. The CDR3 has 15 residues. V gave up 5 bases and J gave up 4 bases; unmatched junction bases: 4. The germline CDR1 and CDR2 sequences are SGHTA and FQGNSA.

This clonotype turned up a few times. The chain has TRBV29-1 and TRBJ1-1, with TRBD1 as a possible D gene (6 bases). CDR1 and CDR2 (germline): SQVTM, ANQGSEA. Trimming shortened V by 0 bases and J by 4 bases, and 15 bases separated the two germline ends. This CDR3 region has 15 residues. CDR3 in DNA: TGCAGCGTTGAAGAGAACAGGGCCCGGAGCACTGAAGCTTTCTTT. Encoded protein: CSVEENRARSTEAFF.

This clonotype was counted ten times or more. V and J are TRBV24-1 and TRBJ2-3, with D possibly being TRBD2 (6 bases). V was pared by 1 base and J by 1 base, with 8 bases between. Germline assignment: CDR1 KGHDR and CDR2 SFDVKD. This CDR3 is 15 amino acids long. Here the CDR3 DNA reads TGTGCCACCAGTGATTTTGGAGGGGGCACAGATACGCAGTATTTT. The encoded protein is CATSDFGGGTDTQYF.

A remark on this clonotype: This may come from a read error, since a much larger clone is one base off. CDR3 coding DNA: TGTGCCAACAGTGGGACGGCCTATGAGCAGTTCTTC. Its protein is CANSGTAYEQFF. The gene calls are TRBV12-3 or TRBV12-4 and TRBJ2-1, with D perhaps TRBD1 or TRBD2 (5 bases each). The CDR3 consists of 12 residues.

This clonotype was detected many times. The J gene is TRBJ2-1, the V gene TRBV24-1, with 9 positions matching TRBD2. The V gene's germline CDR1 is KGHDR and CDR2 SFDVKD. Trimming took 9 bases from V and 6 from J; bases not matched to a gene: 8. The CDR3 sequence is 14 residues long. CDR3: CATRPSGEANEQFF. DNA for the CDR3: TGTGCCACCCGTCCTAGCGGGGAAGCCAATGAGCAGTTCTTC.

This clonotype was counted many times. The J gene is TRBJ2-4, the V gene TRBV15; possibly TRBD1 or TRBD2 for D (6 bases each). The CDR3 runs to 16 residues. Germline V gene data show CDR1 as LNHNV and CDR2 as YYDKDF (reference sequence). V lost 0 bases, J lost 2 bases, and 11 bases lay in between. CDR3 in amino acids: CATSRDRGTTKNIQYF. CDR3 in DNA: TGTGCCACCAGCAGAGATCGGGGGACAACCAAAAACATTCAGTACTTC.

This clonotype was recorded at least ten times. The gene calls are TRBV12-1 and TRBJ2-7; whether TRBD2, the table's D call, matches the DNA was not checked. TRBV12-1 is a recognized pseudogene. This CDR3 contains 14 residues. For the CDR3, the DNA is TGTGCCAGCAGCCCAGATCCCTCCTTCCGGGGCCAGTACTTC. This codes for CASSPDPSFRGQYF.

To note about this clonotype: A much bigger clone sits one base away, suggesting this may be a read error. This rearrangement joins TRBV27 to TRBJ1-2; 11 bases align to TRBD1. Germline V gives CDR1 MNHEY, CDR2 SMNVEV (reference sequence). The V segment lost 5 bases and the J segment 7 bases; nucleotides outside the gene matches: 9. The CDR3 runs to 15 residues. The CDR3 nucleotides read TGTGCCAGCAGTAACGGACAGGGGGCCGGTGGTGGCTACACCTTC. As protein: CASSNGQGAGGGYTF.

This clonotype showed up many times. This chain uses TRBV7-9 with TRBJ2-1; 13 nucleotides line up with TRBD2. From germline, CDR1 is SEHNR and CDR2 FQNEAQ (reference sequence). The CDR3 consists of 15 residues. V dropped 5 bases and J dropped 9; count of bases not matched to a gene: 7. The CDR3 region is CASSTFGTSGTEQFF. CDR3 in DNA: TGTGCCAGCAGCACCTTCGGGACTAGCGGGACTGAGCAGTTCTTC.

This clonotype was seen many times. CDR3 residues: CASSLGGAPETQYF. The CDR3 nucleotides read TGTGCCAGCAGCCTCGGAGGGGCGCCGGAGACCCAGTACTTC. This rearrangement joins TRBV7-2 to TRBJ2-5; possible D gene TRBD2, 6 bases. CDR3 size: 14 residues. CDR1 SGHTA and CDR2 FQGNSA come from the germline V gene. V shed 5 bases and J shed 5 bases, with 15 bases lying between them.

V is TRBV11-2 and J is TRBJ1-4; possibly TRBD1 for D (6 bases). Germline V gives CDR1 SGHAT, CDR2 FQNNGV. The CDR3 spans 15 residues. Trimming cost V 5 bases and J 7 bases, with 17 bases left between them. CDR3 sequence reads: CASSTGTVGAEKLFF. As DNA, the CDR3 is TGTGCCAGCAGCACGGGGACGGTGGGGGCTGAAAAACTGTTTTTT.

This chain joins TRBV7-2 and TRBJ1-1; tentatively, D is TRBD1 (5 bases). Between the trimmed V and J ends, which lost 7 bases and 5 bases, there was a span of 17 bases. Germline V gene data show CDR1 as SGHTA and CDR2 as FQGNSA. CDR3 length equals 14 residues. The CDR3 loop reads CASTKRGEGTEAFF. Here the CDR3 DNA reads TGTGCCAGCACCAAGCGGGGGGAGGGGACTGAAGCTTTCTTT.

Remarks on this clonotype: An end of the junction differs from the germline gene, which may be a read error. The chain couples TRBV27 to TRBJ1-5; D remains unclear. Germline V CDR1 and CDR2: MNHEY, SMNVEV (reference sequence). The CDR3 sequence is 17 residues long. The CDR3 spells CASSHMSGVRTNQPRHF. The CDR3 coding sequence is TGTGCCAGCAGTCACATGTCAGGTGTCAGAACAAATCAGCCCCGGCATTTT.

This clonotype was seen ten or more times. The gene calls are TRBV11-2 and TRBJ2-1; 7 bases line up with TRBD2. Trimming cost V 2 bases and J 0 bases; bases outside gene matches: 10. The CDR3 extends over 18 amino acids. The germline gives CDR1 SGHAT, CDR2 FQNNGV. The CDR3 nucleotides read TGTGCCAGCAGCTTACGTAGAACTAGCGTTTCCTCCTACAATGAGCAGTTCTTC. Its translation is CASSLRRTSVSSYNEQFF.

The sample holds many counts of this clonotype. The chain has TRBV20-1 and TRBJ2-3, with TRBD2 identical over 11 bases. J lost 3 bases, V lost 5 bases, and 7 bases had no gene match. This CDR3 spans 15 amino acids. In germline, CDR1 is DFQATT, CDR2 SNEGSKA (reference sequence). CDR3 protein: CSASSGGHRTDTQYF. The CDR3 DNA sequence: TGCAGTGCTTCTAGCGGGGGGCACAGGACAGATACGCAGTATTTT.